Presented here are 31 T cell receptor beta chains from one specimen sequenced in a study of T cells in Graves' hyperthyroidism and ophthalmopathy. Amplification of TCR beta CDR3 regions was performed using RNA transcripts as template. Primed by the HTBI set, a first-round RT-PCR was run on the TCR CDR3. TCRdb passed the multiplex PCR reads through MiXCR, listing each CDR3 protein once. The sample lists more than 600,000 distinct CDR3 sequences, 16% occurring once. The sample comprised blood. The origin of the receptors is a man younger than 35 with Graves' hyperthyroidism.

The chain links TRBV7-8 to TRBJ1-5; the D gene is possibly TRBD1 (6 bases). Germline lookup yields CDR1 SGHVS and CDR2 FQNEAQ. This CDR3 is built from 13 residues. Trimming took off 3 bases at V and 10 bases at J, with 13 bases between the two ends. The CDR3 DNA follows: TGTGCCAGCAGCTTGGGGGGGCCAGGTCCCCAGCATTTT. Residues: CASSLGGPGPQHF.

This clonotype came up a few times. The V gene is TRBV12-3 or TRBV12-4, the J gene TRBJ2-2; tentatively, D is TRBD1 (6 bases). The ends were cut back, 3 bases at V and 4 bases at J, with 18 bases in the middle. The CDR3 extends over 17 amino acids. CDR3 sequence (DNA): TGTGCCAGCAGTTTCCCCCCCGACAGGTTTCCCACCGGGGAGCTGTTTTTT. Its protein is CASSFPPDRFPTGELFF.

J is TRBJ2-7 and V is TRBV5-5; D is perhaps TRBD1 or TRBD2 (5 bases each). Trimming pared 0 bases from V and 7 bases from J, leaving 11 bases between. Germline V gene sequence: CDR1 SGHKS, CDR2 YYEKEE (reference sequence). The CDR3 runs to 13 residues. In DNA form, the CDR3 reads TGTGCCAGCAGCTTGGCCGCATGGGGGGAGCAGTACTTC. The encoded protein is CASSLAAWGEQYF.

This clonotype was counted at least ten times. The V and J genes are TRBV20-1 and TRBJ2-1; 7 bases are shared with TRBD1. The V gene's germline CDR1 is DFQATT and CDR2 SNEGSKA (reference sequence). After removal of 7 bases from V and 6 bases from J, the junction contained 12 bases not matched to a gene. The CDR3 covers 14 residues. The CDR3, as DNA: TGCAGTGAAAGGCGCAGGGGGTTCCCCAATGAGCAGTTCTTC. This translates into CSERRRGFPNEQFF.

This clonotype appeared a few times. V gene TRBV29-1 combines with J gene TRBJ1-1; 7 bases agree with TRBD1. Germline-derived CDR1 and CDR2 are SQVTM and ANQGSEA. The length of the CDR3 is 13 residues. Germline trimming cut 7 bases from V and 1 base from J; bases unmatched to any gene: 6. The CDR3 here is CSAKTGTNTEAFF. As DNA, the CDR3 is TGCAGCGCAAAGACAGGGACGAACACTGAAGCTTTCTTT.

This clonotype has ten or more counts. This rearrangement joins TRBV28 to TRBJ2-1; unclear D gene. Germline V CDR1 and CDR2: MDHEN, SYDVKM. The CDR3 spans 14 residues. V was shortened by 3 bases and J by 1 base, with 7 bases between the two germline ends. The CDR3 spells CASSLTSSYNEQFF. In DNA form, the CDR3 reads TGTGCCAGCAGTTTGACCTCTTCCTACAATGAGCAGTTCTTC.

Here the CDR3 DNA reads TGCGCCAGCAGTGAAGGAACTAGCGGGGCGCAAGATACGCAGTATTTT. It is translated as CASSEGTSGAQDTQYF. The genes are TRBV10-1 and TRBJ2-3; TRBD2 matches at 10 bases. From germline, CDR1 is WNHNN and CDR2 SYGVQD (reference sequence). This CDR3 is 16 amino acids long. J lost 5 bases, V lost 3 bases, and 8 bases had no gene match.

The J gene is TRBJ2-5, the V gene TRBV29-1; a weak D match, TRBD2 (6 bases). The CDR3 spans 13 residues. Trimming cost V 7 bases and J 1 base, with 13 bases left between them. Germline V gene sequence: CDR1 SQVTM, CDR2 ANQGSEA. The CDR3 protein is CSASDYTQETQYF. CDR3 sequence (DNA): TGCAGCGCCTCGGACTACACCCAAGAGACCCAGTACTTC.

In its sample, this clonotype was seen many times. V is TRBV4-1 and J is TRBJ2-7; tentative D call: TRBD2 (5 bases). V was trimmed by 0 bases and J by 7 bases, leaving 7 bases between them. CDR3 length: 12 amino acids. Germline CDR1 MGHRA, CDR2 YSYEKL. CDR3 region: CASSQDSGEQYF. Here the CDR3 DNA reads TGCGCCAGCAGCCAAGATTCGGGGGAGCAGTACTTC.

The V and J genes are TRBV15 and TRBJ2-1, with D tentatively TRBD2 (6 bases). The CDR3 covers 13 residues. Germline-derived CDR1 and CDR2 are LNHNV and YYDKDF (reference sequence). V was clipped by 1 base and J by 11 bases, with 12 bases between them. CDR3 loop: CATSRVRGSQQFF. In nucleotides, the CDR3 is TGTGCCACCAGCAGAGTTCGGGGGTCCCAGCAGTTCTTC.

This clonotype was detected many times. V usage is TRBV2 and J usage is TRBJ2-5, with 8 bases matching TRBD2. V was clipped by 6 bases and J by 1 base; unmatched bases: 1. The CDR3 length is 13 residues. Germline assignment: CDR1 SNHLY and CDR2 FYNNEI. This CDR3 reads CASSGTSQETQYF. The CDR3 coding sequence is TGTGCCAGCAGCGGGACTAGCCAAGAGACCCAGTACTTC.

This clonotype appeared many times. For the CDR3, the DNA is TGCGCCAGCAGCTTTTCTGGCTATGGGAACACTGAAGCTTTCTTT. Translated, it gives CASSFSGYGNTEAFF. The V call is TRBV5-1, the J call TRBJ1-1; D gene ambiguous. V was pared by 2 bases and J by 1 base, with 12 bases between. This CDR3 region has 15 residues. Germline CDR1 and CDR2: SGHRS and YFSETQ.

The J gene is TRBJ2-7, the V gene TRBV4-1; D call uncertain. The CDR3 runs to 15 residues. Germline loops: CDR1 MGHRA, CDR2 YSYEKL. V was cut by 0 bases and J by 4 bases, with 13 bases left in between. The CDR3 bases are TGCGCCAGCAGCCAAGATTCCCTGAGTGATTACGAGCAGTACTTC. Translated: CASSQDSLSDYEQYF.

The chain joins TRBV7-3 to TRBJ2-1; TRBD2 agrees at 11 bases. The CDR3 has 16 residues. Per germline, CDR1 SGHTA and CDR2 FQGTGA. The junction had 7 bases not matched to a gene; V was cut back by 5 bases and J by 4 bases. The CDR3 is CASSLAGGIPYNEQFF. The CDR3 DNA reads TGTGCCAGCAGCCTAGCGGGAGGAATACCTTACAATGAGCAGTTCTTC.

This clonotype has a count of ten or more. The chain combines TRBV2 with TRBJ2-5, with 13 bases identical to TRBD2. This CDR3 is 17 amino acids long. The V segment lost 2 bases and the J segment 4 bases; nucleotides outside the gene matches: 7. Germline V lookup: CDR1 SNHLY, CDR2 FYNNEI. CDR3 in DNA: TGTGCCAGCAGTGAAAAAAGAGGACTAGCGGGAGTAGAGACCCAGTACTTC. This sequence encodes CASSEKRGLAGVETQYF.

The chain carries TRBV5-5 and TRBJ1-4; D is possibly TRBD1 (5 bases). CDR1 SGHKS and CDR2 YYEKEE come from the germline V gene (reference sequence). The CDR3 is made up of 14 amino acids. V lost 6 bases and J lost 7, with 16 bases in between. This chain's CDR3 is CASNRDRGSEKLFF. Written as DNA, the CDR3 is TGTGCCAGCAACCGGGACCGTGGGAGTGAAAAACTGTTTTTT.

This clonotype was detected many times. The V and J genes are TRBV24-1 and TRBJ2-5; D remains unclear. Trimming stripped 2 bases from V and 1 base from J, with 10 bases between. Looked up from germline, CDR1 is KGHDR and CDR2 is SFDVKD. This CDR3 region has 15 residues. The CDR3: CATSDSWTTQETQYF. In DNA form, the CDR3 reads TGTGCCACCAGTGATTCTTGGACGACCCAAGAGACCCAGTACTTC.

This clonotype was counted at least ten times. V gene TRBV12-3 or TRBV12-4 combines with J gene TRBJ1-1; tentatively, D is TRBD1 (6 bases). Trimming removed 6 bases from V and 7 bases from J, with 15 bases in between. The CDR3 is 13 amino acids. The CDR3 region is CASREDRLFEAFF. CDR3 sequence (DNA): TGTGCCAGCAGAGAGGACAGACTTTTTGAAGCTTTCTTT.

This clonotype was seen only a few times. This chain links TRBV5-1 with TRBJ2-6; D call uncertain. Trimming removed 1 base at V and 12 bases at J, with 11 bases between. The CDR3 sequence is 13 residues long. The germline V gene encodes CDR1 SGHRS and CDR2 YFSETQ. This CDR3 is CASSLKADTVLTF. CDR3 in DNA: TGCGCCAGCAGCTTGAAGGCCGATACCGTCCTGACTTTC.

In the case of this clonotype: This may stem from a read error, because a much larger clone lies one nucleotide away. This chain's CDR3 is CASSRIPGTNQPRHF. The CDR3 DNA reads as TGTGCCAGCAGCCGCATCCCGGGGACAAATCAGCCCCGGCATTTT. J is TRBJ1-5 and V is TRBV27; D may be TRBD1 (6 bases). Germline CDR1 MNHEY, CDR2 SMNVEV (reference sequence). This CDR3 region has 15 residues.

Many counts were recorded for this clonotype. The genes are TRBV6-2 or TRBV6-3 and TRBJ1-3; 7 bases fit TRBD1. This CDR3 comprises 15 residues. Trimming cost V 6 bases and J 3 bases; bases outside gene matches: 8. Germline CDR1 reads MNHEY; CDR2 reads SVGEGT. CDR3: CASRAGQARGNTIYF. Here the CDR3 DNA reads TGTGCCAGCAGGGCCGGACAGGCTCGTGGAAACACCATATATTTT.

This chain connects TRBV7-2 to TRBJ2-1; 12 bases agree with TRBD2. Germline V gene data show CDR1 as SGHTA and CDR2 as FQGNSA. CDR3 length: 17 amino acids. The ends lost 5 bases at V and 4 bases at J; junction bases unmatched: 9. The CDR3 loop is CASSVKTSGGSYNEQFF. The CDR3 coding sequence is TGTGCCAGCAGCGTGAAGACTAGCGGGGGAAGTTACAATGAGCAGTTCTTC. The full variable domain, its missing parts supplied by reference TRBV7-2 and TRBJ2-1, is GAGVSQSPSNKVTEKGKDVELRCDPISGHTALYWYRQSLGQGLEFLIYFQGNSAPDKSGLPSDRFSAERTGGSVSTLTIQRTQQEDSAVYLCASSVKTSGGSYNEQFFGPGTRLTVL.

The chain is built from TRBV5-6 and TRBJ2-7, with 13 bases lining up with TRBD2. The germline gives CDR1 SGHDT, CDR2 YYEEEE. The length of the CDR3 is 17 residues. The J segment lost 0 bases and the V segment lost 0 bases, leaving 3 bases of the junction unmatched. The CDR3 is CASSLGTSGSHSYEQYF. The CDR3 region has the DNA TGTGCCAGCAGCTTGGGGACTAGCGGGAGCCACTCCTACGAGCAGTACTTC.

Ten or more counts support this clonotype. V and J are TRBV11-2 and TRBJ2-3, with 11 bases lining up with TRBD2. The junction had 7 bases not matched to a gene; V was cut back by 2 bases and J by 0 bases. CDR1 is SGHAT and CDR2 is FQNNGV in the germline V gene. The length of the CDR3 is 18 residues. DNA for the CDR3: TGTGCCAGCAGCTTAAGTATTAGCGGGGGGGCTAGCACAGATACGCAGTATTTT. It specifies CASSLSISGGASTDTQYF.

This chain connects TRBV25-1 to TRBJ1-3; D is ambiguous. The ends were cut back, 3 bases at V and 9 bases at J, with 12 bases in the middle. The CDR3 extends over 13 amino acids. Germline CDR1 reads MGHDK; CDR2 reads SYGVNS. The chain's CDR3 is CASSDYSPRTIYF. CDR3 coding DNA: TGTGCCAGCAGTGATTACAGCCCTCGCACCATATATTTT. The full variable domain, rest sourced from reference TRBV25-1 and TRBJ1-3, is EADIYQTPRYLVIGTGKKITLECSQTMGHDKMYWYQQDPGMELHLIHYSYGVNSTEKGDLSSESTVSRIRTEHFPLTLESARPSHTSQYLCASSDYSPRTIYFGEGSWLTVV.

This clonotype showed up many times. V and J are TRBV7-9 and TRBJ2-5; D gene uncertain. V was pared by 0 bases and J by 5 bases, with 10 bases between. Germline V gene data show CDR1 as SEHNR and CDR2 as FQNEAQ (reference sequence). The CDR3 is 14 amino acids. CDR3 DNA sequence: TGTGCCAGCAGCTTAGCATCCAACGACGAGACCCAGTACTTC. As protein: CASSLASNDETQYF.

This clonotype was recorded at least ten times. The rearrangement links TRBV6-1 to TRBJ2-7; 7 nucleotides match TRBD1. J lost 1 base, V lost 6 bases, and 9 bases had no gene match. The CDR3 loop spans 15 amino acids. Germline V lookup: CDR1 MNHNS, CDR2 SASEGT. CDR3 in DNA: TGTGCCAGCAGGAAAAGGGGGACAGTATCCTACGAGCAGTACTTC. Translating gives CASRKRGTVSYEQYF.

This clonotype was detected only a few times. The chain's CDR3 is CASSDRQATDNEQFF. The CDR3 coding sequence is TGTGCCAGCAGTGACAGGCAGGCCACGGATAATGAGCAGTTCTTC. This chain connects TRBV6-1 to TRBJ2-1; D gene uncertain. The CDR3 is 15 amino acids. The V end lost 3 bases, the J end lost 7 bases, and 16 bases lay between the germline ends. The germline V gene has CDR1 MNHNS and CDR2 SASEGT.

The chain couples TRBV20-1 to TRBJ1-2; no reliable D call. V lost 0 bases and J lost 5, with 10 bases in between. From germline, CDR1 is DFQATT and CDR2 SNEGSKA (reference sequence). The CDR3 sequence is 13 residues long. CDR3 in DNA: TGCAGTGCTAGAGATAGTGAAGGTTATGGCTACACCTTC. It specifies CSARDSEGYGYTF.

This clonotype was found many times. The chain employs TRBV7-9 and TRBJ2-7, with 8 nucleotides matching TRBD1. The CDR3 runs 17 residues. V lost 4 bases, J lost 0 bases, and 11 bases stayed unmatched. Germline CDR1 and CDR2: SEHNR and FQNEAQ (reference sequence). As DNA, the CDR3 is TGTGCCAGCAGCTCCACCCGCCGGGACAGGCGCTCCTACGAGCAGTACTTC. Its protein is CASSSTRRDRRSYEQYF.

In its sample, this clonotype was seen many times. CDR3 nucleotides: TGTGCCAGCAGCTTAGACAGGGGGTTGCAAGAGACCCAGTACTTC. It yields the protein CASSLDRGLQETQYF. The chain employs TRBV7-6 and TRBJ2-5; 8 bases line up with TRBD1. V shed 1 base, J shed 2 bases, and the junction held 3 bases outside the gene matches. The CDR3 length is 15 residues. Germline loops: CDR1 SGHVS, CDR2 FNYEAQ.